This T cell receptor beta chain was sequenced during a study of blood T cell repertoires in COVID-19. In the study overall: Sites across the United States, Italy and Spain contributed samples from acute and convalescent COVID-19. In each case, the material was cDNA or gDNA derived from T cells, B-cell-depleted T cells, or PBMCs.

The authors' processing: Estimated nucleated cell counts came from reference gene primer amplification. Sequenced by immunoSEQ multiplex PCR; TCRdb stores in-frame clones only, minus some. V, J and clone size are those of that table, while D and trimming were read from the DNA. The repertoire holds 95,000 to 130,000 clones, with approximately 82% as singletons. The CDR3 sequence is 15 residues long. Germline CDR1 and CDR2: PRHDT and FYEKMQ (reference sequence). V was cut by 5 bases and J by 2 bases, with 14 bases left in between. The J gene is TRBJ2-3, the V gene TRBV13, with no clear D. Sequenced sample: peripheral blood. The receptor's source is a man aged 25-40 years with acute or convalescent COVID-19. This CDR3 is CASSITRSFTDTQYF. CDR3 nucleotides: TGTGCCAGCAGCATCACTCGCTCCTTCACAGATACGCAGTATTTT.